These T cell receptor beta chains were read from a single sample in a study of shared clonotypes between healthy human individuals. Sequenced by immunoSEQ multiplex PCR; TCRdb stores in-frame clones only, minus some. Among over 2 million clones listed, 92% were seen once. Sequencing was done on a sample of naive CD4+ T cells from PBMCs. These receptor sequences come from a man between 18 and 29 years old in good health. Some clones in this sample may be carry-over from other donors' samples. The CDR3 runs from the conserved cysteine through the conserved F or W. The D gene is left open where the match is weak. A row's size may be missing; if present it is once, few, many or a size class.

j_call,d_call,cdr3_length,clone_size,v_call,cdr3_aa,cdr3_nt
TRBJ2-3,TRBD1,15,.,TRBV11-3,CASSLGRTGGPTQYF,TGTGCCAGCAGCTTAGGGAGGACAGGGGGCCCTACGCAGTATTTT
TRBJ2-3,.,14,.,TRBV29-1,CSVGALKETDTQYF,TGCAGCGTTGGGGCCCTAAAAGAAACAGATACGCAGTATTTT
TRBJ2-6,.,17,.,TRBV5-1,CASSLPVGGSGANVLTF,TGCGCCAGCAGCTTGCCGGTCGGGGGCTCTGGGGCCAACGTCCTGACTTTC
TRBJ1-1,TRBD1,16,.,TRBV5-5,CASSRIPTGMNTEAFF,TGTGCCAGCAGCCGAATACCGACAGGGATGAACACTGAAGCTTTCTTT
TRBJ2-7,TRBD2,19,.,TRBV2,CASSVPLAGGGTRTYEQYF,TGTGCCAGCAGTGTTCCTTTAGCGGGAGGGGGGACCAGGACCTACGAGCAGTACTTC
TRBJ1-4,.,13,.,TRBV19,CASKGQLNEKLFF,TGTGCCAGTAAAGGACAGCTTAATGAAAAACTGTTTTTT
TRBJ2-7,.,14,.,TRBV29-1,CSVFPEYRSYEQYF,TGCAGCGTTTTTCCGGAATATCGCTCCTACGAGCAGTACTTC
TRBJ2-4,.,13,.,TRBV13,CASSPYPGGGQYF,TGTGCCAGCAGCCCCTACCCTGGGGGCGGCCAGTACTTC
TRBJ2-6,.,16,once,TRBV2,CASSARRYSGANVLTF,TGTGCCAGCAGTGCCCGACGGTACTCTGGGGCCAACGTCCTGACTTTC
TRBJ2-1,.,13,.,TRBV9,CASSVRWGNEQFF,TGTGCCAGCAGCGTAAGATGGGGCAATGAGCAGTTCTTC
TRBJ2-2,.,14,once,TRBV2,CASQEEGWTGELFF,TGTGCCAGCCAAGAAGAGGGGTGGACCGGGGAGCTGTTTTTT
TRBJ2-3,TRBD2,14,.,TRBV5-4,CASSPGTSGDTQYF,TGTGCCAGCAGCCCCGGGACTAGCGGAGATACGCAGTATTTT
TRBJ2-1,TRBD2,18,.,TRBV6-1,CASSEEGLAGYVDNEQFF,TGTGCCAGCAGTGAGGAGGGACTAGCGGGATACGTCGACAATGAGCAGTTCTTC
TRBJ2-1,TRBD2,16,once,TRBV18,CASSPPGLALYNEQFF,TGTGCCAGCTCACCCCCTGGACTAGCCCTTTACAATGAGCAGTTCTTC
TRBJ2-7,.,18,.,TRBV28,CASSSILRDKNGAYEQYF,TGTGCCAGCAGTTCTATCCTCCGGGACAAAAATGGGGCCTACGAGCAGTACTTC
TRBJ2-2,.,15,.,TRBV4-1,CASSQVGGSTGELFF,TGCGCCAGCAGCCAAGTAGGGGGTTCCACCGGGGAGCTGTTTTTT
TRBJ1-1,.,14,.,TRBV6-1,CASRVGVMNTEAFF,TGTGCCAGCAGGGTGGGGGTTATGAACACTGAAGCTTTCTTT
TRBJ2-2,.,16,.,TRBV5-6,CASSLLSQGYTGELFF,TGTGCCAGCAGCTTGCTTTCCCAGGGTTACACCGGGGAGCTGTTTTTT
TRBJ2-1,TRBD2,15,.,TRBV18,CASSVTSGSIDEQFF,TGTGCCAGCTCAGTGACTAGCGGGAGTATCGATGAGCAGTTCTTC
TRBJ1-5,.,18,.,TRBV28,CASSMGAGLYHSNQPQHF,TGTGCCAGCAGCATGGGGGCAGGGCTATACCATAGCAATCAGCCCCAGCATTTT
TRBJ2-5,TRBD1,15,.,TRBV9,CASSVGNRGAETQYF,TGTGCCAGCAGCGTAGGTAACAGGGGGGCAGAGACCCAGTACTTC
TRBJ1-1,.,11,few,TRBV20-1,CSAMANTEAFF,TGCAGTGCTATGGCTAACACTGAAGCTTTCTTT
TRBJ1-3,.,15,.,TRBV6-5,CASRPGLSSGNTIYF,TGTGCCAGCAGACCTGGACTGAGCTCTGGAAACACCATATATTTT
TRBJ2-3,.,15,.,TRBV27,CASSARTVVTDTQYF,TGTGCCAGCAGCGCCAGAACGGTCGTCACAGATACGCAGTATTTT
TRBJ1-1,.,12,.,TRBV5-6,CASSLMNTEAFF,TGTGCCAGCAGTTTGATGAACACTGAAGCTTTCTTT
TRBJ2-7,TRBD2,15,.,TRBV15,CATSRRGAGSYEQYF,TGTGCCACCAGCAGGAGGGGAGCGGGGTCCTACGAGCAGTACTTC
TRBJ2-1,.,14,.,TRBV7-3,CASSLTLRNNEQFF,TGTGCCAGCAGCTTAACGTTACGCAACAATGAGCAGTTCTTC
TRBJ1-4,.,15,.,TRBV27,CASSSRGRTNEKLFF,TGTGCCAGCAGTTCTCGGGGCCGAACTAATGAAAAACTGTTTTTT
TRBJ1-5,.,12,.,TRBV28,CASSLRDQPQHF,TGTGCCAGCAGTTTGCGGGATCAGCCCCAGCATTTT
TRBJ2-4,TRBD2,15,.,TRBV6-5,CASSYLAGAKNIQYF,TGTGCCAGCAGTTACCTAGCGGGAGCCAAAAACATTCAGTACTTC
TRBJ1-2,.,15,.,TRBV4-1,CASSAAGASGYGYTF,TGCGCCAGCAGCGCGGCGGGGGCATCGGGGTATGGCTACACCTTC
TRBJ1-5,.,14,.,TRBV2,CASSDRMLGQPQHF,TGTGCCAGCAGTGACAGGATGCTAGGTCAGCCCCAGCATTTT
TRBJ1-4,TRBD1,15,once,TRBV28,CASSVQGGFNEKLFF,TGTGCCAGCAGCGTCCAGGGGGGTTTTAATGAAAAACTGTTTTTT
TRBJ2-1,.,14,.,TRBV7-3,CASSSSGPPNEQFF,TGTGCCAGCAGCTCAAGCGGGCCCCCAAATGAGCAGTTCTTC
TRBJ1-2,.,13,.,TRBV7-2,CASSPRTAQGYTF,TGTGCCAGCAGCCCGCGGACGGCCCAAGGCTACACCTTC
TRBJ1-5,.,12,.,TRBV28,CASSFDGRAQHF,TGTGCCAGCAGTTTTGATGGCCGGGCCCAGCATTTT
TRBJ1-5,.,18,.,TRBV15,CATSRGRVGVTSNQPQHF,TGTGCCACCAGCAGGGGGCGCGTCGGGGTGACGAGCAATCAGCCCCAGCATTTT
TRBJ1-4,.,15,few,TRBV5-4,CASSLGGTTNEKLFF,TGTGCCAGCAGCTTGGGCGGGACAACTAATGAAAAACTGTTTTTT
TRBJ1-4,TRBD1,15,.,TRBV6-1,CASSELGQPSEKLFF,TGTGCCAGCAGTGAACTGGGACAGCCTTCTGAAAAACTGTTTTTT
TRBJ1-1,.,16,.,TRBV4-1,CASSQDFTGYNTEAFF,TGCGCCAGCAGCCAAGATTTTACAGGGTATAACACTGAAGCTTTCTTT
TRBJ1-3,.,14,.,TRBV7-2,CASKWEGSGNTIYF,TGTGCCAGCAAGTGGGAAGGCTCTGGAAACACCATATATTTT
TRBJ2-1,.,13,.,TRBV11-3,CASSPGLMHEQFF,TGTGCCAGCAGCCCAGGACTTATGCATGAGCAGTTCTTC
TRBJ2-5,.,13,.,TRBV7-7,CASSQVGGETQYF,TGCGCCAGCAGCCAAGTTGGGGGGGAGACCCAGTACTTC
TRBJ2-3,.,14,.,TRBV5-1,CASSKAGPADTQYF,TGCGCCAGCAGCAAGGCGGGGCCGGCAGATACGCAGTATTTT
TRBJ1-6,.,12,.,TRBV27,CASKGYNSPLHF,TGTGCCAGCAAGGGCTATAATTCACCCCTCCACTTT